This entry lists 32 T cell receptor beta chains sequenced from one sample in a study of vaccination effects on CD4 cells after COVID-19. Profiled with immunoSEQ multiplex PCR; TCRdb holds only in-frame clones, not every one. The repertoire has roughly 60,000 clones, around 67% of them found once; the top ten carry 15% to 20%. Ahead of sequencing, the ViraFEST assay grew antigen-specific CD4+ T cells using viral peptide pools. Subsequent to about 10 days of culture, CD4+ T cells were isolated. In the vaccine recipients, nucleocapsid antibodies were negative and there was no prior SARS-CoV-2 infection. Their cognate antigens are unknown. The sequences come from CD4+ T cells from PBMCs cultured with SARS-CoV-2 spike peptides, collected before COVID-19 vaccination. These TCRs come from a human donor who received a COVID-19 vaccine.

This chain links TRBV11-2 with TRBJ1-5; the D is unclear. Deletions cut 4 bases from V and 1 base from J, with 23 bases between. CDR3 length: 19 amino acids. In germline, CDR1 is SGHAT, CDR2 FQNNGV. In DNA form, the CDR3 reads TGTGCCAGCAGCTGGGCGGATGTGAGGCGCCCGATCAGCAATCAGCCCCAGCATTTT. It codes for CASSWADVRRPISNQPQHF.

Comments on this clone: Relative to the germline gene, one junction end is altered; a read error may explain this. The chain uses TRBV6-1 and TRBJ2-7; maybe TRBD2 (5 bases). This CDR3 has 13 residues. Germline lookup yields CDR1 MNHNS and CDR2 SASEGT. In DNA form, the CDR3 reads TGTGCCAGCAGTAAAGCCGGGACCTACGAGCAGTACTTC. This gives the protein CASSKAGTYEQYF.

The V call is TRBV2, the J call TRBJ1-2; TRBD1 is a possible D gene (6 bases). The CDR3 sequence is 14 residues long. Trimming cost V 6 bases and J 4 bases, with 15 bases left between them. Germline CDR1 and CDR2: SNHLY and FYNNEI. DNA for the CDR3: TGTGCCAGCAGCCGGGAGGGGGGGGGCTATGGCTACACCTTC. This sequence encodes CASSREGGGYGYTF.

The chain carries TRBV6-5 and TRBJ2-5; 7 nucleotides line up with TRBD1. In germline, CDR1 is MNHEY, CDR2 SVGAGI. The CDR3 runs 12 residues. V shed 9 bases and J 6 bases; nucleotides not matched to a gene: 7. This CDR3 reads CASSTGMKTQYF. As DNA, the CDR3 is TGTGCCAGTTCGACAGGGATGAAGACCCAGTACTTC.

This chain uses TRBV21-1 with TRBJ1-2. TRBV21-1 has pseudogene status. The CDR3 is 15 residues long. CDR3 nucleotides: TGTGCCAGCAGCAATCCCTCTTTCCTTAACTATGGCTACACCTTC. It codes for CASSNPSFLNYGYTF.

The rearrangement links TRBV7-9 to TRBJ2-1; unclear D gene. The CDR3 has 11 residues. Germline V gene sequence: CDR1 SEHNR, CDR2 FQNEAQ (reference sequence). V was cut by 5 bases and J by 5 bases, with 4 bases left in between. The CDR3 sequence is CASSQNNEQFF. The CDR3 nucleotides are TGTGCCAGCAGCCAAAACAATGAGCAGTTCTTC.

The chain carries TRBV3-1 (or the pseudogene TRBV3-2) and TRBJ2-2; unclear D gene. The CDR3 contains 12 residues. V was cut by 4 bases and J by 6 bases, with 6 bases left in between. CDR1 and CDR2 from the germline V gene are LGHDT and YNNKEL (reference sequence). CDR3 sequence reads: CASSLRAGELFF. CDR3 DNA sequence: TGTGCCAGCAGCCTGCGAGCCGGGGAGCTGTTTTTT.

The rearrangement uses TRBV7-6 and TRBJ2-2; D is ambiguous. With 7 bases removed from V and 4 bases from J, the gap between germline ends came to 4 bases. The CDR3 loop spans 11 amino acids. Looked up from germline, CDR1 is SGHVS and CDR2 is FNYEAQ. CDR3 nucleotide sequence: TGTGCCAGCAACCCCACCGGGGAGCTGTTTTTT. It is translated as CASNPTGELFF. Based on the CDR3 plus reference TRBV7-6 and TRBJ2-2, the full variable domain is GAGVSQSPRYKVTKRGQDVALRCDPISGHVSLYWYRQALGQGPEFLTYFNYEAQQDKSGLPNDRFSAERPEGSISTLTIQRTEQRDSAMYRCASNPTGELFFGEGSRLTVL.

The chain's CDR3 is CASSIFAGGRLEYGYTF. CDR3 coding DNA: TGTGCCAGTAGTATTTTCGCGGGTGGGCGGTTAGAATATGGCTACACCTTC. The gene calls are TRBV19 and TRBJ1-2; D remains unclear. This CDR3 contains 17 residues. Germline assignment: CDR1 LNHDA and CDR2 SQIVND (reference sequence). V lost 3 bases and J lost 5, with 22 bases in between.

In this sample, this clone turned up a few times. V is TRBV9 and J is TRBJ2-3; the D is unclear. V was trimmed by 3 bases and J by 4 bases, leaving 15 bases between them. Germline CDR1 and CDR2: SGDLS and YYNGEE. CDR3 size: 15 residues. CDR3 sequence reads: CASSERRFPPDTQYF. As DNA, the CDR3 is TGTGCCAGCAGCGAGAGGCGATTCCCCCCAGATACGCAGTATTTT. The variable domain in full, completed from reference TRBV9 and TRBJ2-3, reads DSGVTQTPKHLITATGQRVTLRCSPRSGDLSVYWYQQSLDQGLQFLIQYYNGEERAKGNILERFSAQQFPDLHSELNLSSLELGDSALYFCASSERRFPPDTQYFGPGTRLTVL.

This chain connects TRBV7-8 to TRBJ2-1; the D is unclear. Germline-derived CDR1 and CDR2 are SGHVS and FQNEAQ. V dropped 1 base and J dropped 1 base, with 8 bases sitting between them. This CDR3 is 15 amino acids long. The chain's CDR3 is CASSLERVSYNEQFF. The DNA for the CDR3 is TGTGCCAGCAGCTTAGAGCGCGTTTCCTACAATGAGCAGTTCTTC.

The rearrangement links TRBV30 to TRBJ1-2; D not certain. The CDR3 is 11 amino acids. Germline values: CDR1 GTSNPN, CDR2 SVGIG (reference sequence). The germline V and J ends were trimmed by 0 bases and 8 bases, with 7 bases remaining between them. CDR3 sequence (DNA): TGTGCCTGGAGTGTCCTAGTGGGCTACACCTTC. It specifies CAWSVLVGYTF. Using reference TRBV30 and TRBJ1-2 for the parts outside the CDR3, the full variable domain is SQTIHQWPATLVQPVGSPLSLECTVEGTSNPNLYWYRQAAGRGLQLLFYSVGIGQISSEVPQNLSASRPQDRQFILSSKKLLLSDSGFYLCAWSVLVGYTFGSGTRLTVV.

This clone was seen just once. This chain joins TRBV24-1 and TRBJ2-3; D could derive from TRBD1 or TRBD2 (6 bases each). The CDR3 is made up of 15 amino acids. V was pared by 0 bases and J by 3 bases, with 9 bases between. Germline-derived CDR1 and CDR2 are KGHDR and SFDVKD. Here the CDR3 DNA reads TGTGCCACCAGTGATTTGCGGGGGCGGACAGATACGCAGTATTTT. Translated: CATSDLRGRTDTQYF.

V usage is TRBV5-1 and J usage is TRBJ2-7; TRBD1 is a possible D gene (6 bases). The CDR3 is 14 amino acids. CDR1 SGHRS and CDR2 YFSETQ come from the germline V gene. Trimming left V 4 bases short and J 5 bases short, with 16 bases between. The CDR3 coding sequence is TGCGCCAGCAGCCTGAGGGGCAGGGGCAACGAGCAGTACTTC. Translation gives CASSLRGRGNEQYF. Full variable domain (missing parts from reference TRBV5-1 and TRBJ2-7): KAGVTQTPRYLIKTRGQQVTLSCSPISGHRSVSWYQQTPGQGLQFLFEYFSETQRNKGNFPGRFSGRQFSNSRSEMNVSTLELGDSALYLCASSLRGRGNEQYFGPGTRLTVT.

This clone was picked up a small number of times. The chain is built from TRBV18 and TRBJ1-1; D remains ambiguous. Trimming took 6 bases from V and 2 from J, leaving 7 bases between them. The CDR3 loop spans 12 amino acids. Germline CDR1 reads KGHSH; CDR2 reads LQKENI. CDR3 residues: CASSGYNTEAFF. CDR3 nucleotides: TGTGCCAGCTCCGGATATAACACTGAAGCTTTCTTT.

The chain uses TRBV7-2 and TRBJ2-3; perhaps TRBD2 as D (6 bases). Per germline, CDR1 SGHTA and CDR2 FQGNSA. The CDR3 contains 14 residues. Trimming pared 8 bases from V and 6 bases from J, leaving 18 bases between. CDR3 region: CASSRRREGDTQYF. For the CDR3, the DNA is TGTGCCAGCTCCCGGAGGCGGGAAGGGGATACGCAGTATTTT.

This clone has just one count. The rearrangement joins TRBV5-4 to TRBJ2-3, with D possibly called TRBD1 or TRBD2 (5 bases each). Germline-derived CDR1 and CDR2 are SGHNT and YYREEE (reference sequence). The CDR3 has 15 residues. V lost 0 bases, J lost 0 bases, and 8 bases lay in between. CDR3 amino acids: CASSLERGSTDTQYF. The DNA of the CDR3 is TGTGCCAGCAGCTTGGAGAGGGGAAGCACAGATACGCAGTATTTT.

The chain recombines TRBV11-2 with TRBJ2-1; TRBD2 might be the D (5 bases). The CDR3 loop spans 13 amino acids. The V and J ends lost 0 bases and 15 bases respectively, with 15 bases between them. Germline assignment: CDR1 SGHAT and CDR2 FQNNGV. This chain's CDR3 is CASSLETGGWAFF. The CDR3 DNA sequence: TGTGCCAGCAGCTTAGAAACTGGCGGGTGGGCGTTCTTC.

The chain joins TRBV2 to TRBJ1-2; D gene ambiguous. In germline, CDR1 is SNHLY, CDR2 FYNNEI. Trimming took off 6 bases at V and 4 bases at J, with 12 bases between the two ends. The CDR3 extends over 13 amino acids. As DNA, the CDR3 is TGTGCCAGCAGGGAAAGAGATTTCTATGGCTACACCTTC. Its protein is CASRERDFYGYTF. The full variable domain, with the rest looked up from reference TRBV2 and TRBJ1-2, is EPEVTQTPSHQVTQMGQEVILRCVPISNHLYFYWYRQILGQKVEFLVSFYNNEISEKSEIFDDQFSVERPDGSNFTLKIRSTKLEDSAMYFCASRERDFYGYTFGSGTRLTVV.

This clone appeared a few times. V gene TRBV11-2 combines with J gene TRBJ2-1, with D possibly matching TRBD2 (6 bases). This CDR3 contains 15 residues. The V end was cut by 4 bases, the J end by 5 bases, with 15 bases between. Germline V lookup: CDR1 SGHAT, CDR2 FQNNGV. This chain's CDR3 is CASSSSVADHNEQFF. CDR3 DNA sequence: TGTGCCAGCAGCTCGTCAGTAGCGGATCACAATGAGCAGTTCTTC.

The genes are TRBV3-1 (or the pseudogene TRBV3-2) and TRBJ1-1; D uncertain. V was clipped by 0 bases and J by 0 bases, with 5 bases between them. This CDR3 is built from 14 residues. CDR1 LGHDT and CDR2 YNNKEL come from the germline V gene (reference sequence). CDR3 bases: TGTGCCAGCAGCCAAGACAGTTTGAACACTGAAGCTTTCTTT. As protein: CASSQDSLNTEAFF.

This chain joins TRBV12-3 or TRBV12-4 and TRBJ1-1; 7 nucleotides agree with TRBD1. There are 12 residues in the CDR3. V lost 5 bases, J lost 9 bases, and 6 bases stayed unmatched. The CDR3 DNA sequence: TGTGCCAGCAGTCCGACAGGGTCGAAAGCTTTCTTT. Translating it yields CASSPTGSKAFF.

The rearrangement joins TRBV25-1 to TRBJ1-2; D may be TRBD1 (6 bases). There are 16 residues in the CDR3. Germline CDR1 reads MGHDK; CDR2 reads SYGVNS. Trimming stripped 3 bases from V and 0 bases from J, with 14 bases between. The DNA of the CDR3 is TGTGCCAGCAGTGAGGGGGGGCGAGGGGCTAACTATGGCTACACCTTC. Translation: CASSEGGRGANYGYTF.

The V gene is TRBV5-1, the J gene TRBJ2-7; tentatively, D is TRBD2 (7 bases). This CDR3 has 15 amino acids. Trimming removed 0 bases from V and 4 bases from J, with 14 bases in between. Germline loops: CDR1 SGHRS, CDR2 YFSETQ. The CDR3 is CASSLEAGGQYEQYF. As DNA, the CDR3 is TGCGCCAGCAGCTTGGAAGCCGGGGGGCAATACGAGCAGTACTTC.

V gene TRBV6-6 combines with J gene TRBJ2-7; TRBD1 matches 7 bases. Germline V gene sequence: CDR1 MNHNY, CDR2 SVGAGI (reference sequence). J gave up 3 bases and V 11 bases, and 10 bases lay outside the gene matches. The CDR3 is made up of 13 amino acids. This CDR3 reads CAVRSDRFYEQYF. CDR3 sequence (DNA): TGTGCCGTCAGGTCGGACAGGTTCTACGAGCAGTACTTC.

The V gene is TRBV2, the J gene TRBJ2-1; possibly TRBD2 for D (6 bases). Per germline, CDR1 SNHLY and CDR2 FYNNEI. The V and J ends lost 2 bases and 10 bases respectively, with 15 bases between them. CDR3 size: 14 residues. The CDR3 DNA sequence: TGTGCCAGCAGTGAAAGGAGGGGCTCGGGCGAGCAGTTCTTC. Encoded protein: CASSERRGSGEQFF.

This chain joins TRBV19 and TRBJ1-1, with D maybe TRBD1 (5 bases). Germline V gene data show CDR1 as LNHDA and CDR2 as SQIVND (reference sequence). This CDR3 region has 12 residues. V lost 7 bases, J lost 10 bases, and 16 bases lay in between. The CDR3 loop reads CASKGTSLSAFF. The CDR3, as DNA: TGTGCCAGTAAGGGGACTTCGCTCTCAGCTTTCTTT.

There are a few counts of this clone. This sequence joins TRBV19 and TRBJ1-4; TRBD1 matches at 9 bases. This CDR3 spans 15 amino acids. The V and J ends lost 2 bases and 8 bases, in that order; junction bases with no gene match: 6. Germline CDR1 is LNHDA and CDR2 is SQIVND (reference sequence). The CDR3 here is CASSIMGQGGEKLFF. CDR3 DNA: TGTGCCAGTAGTATAATGGGACAGGGAGGGGAAAAACTGTTTTTT.

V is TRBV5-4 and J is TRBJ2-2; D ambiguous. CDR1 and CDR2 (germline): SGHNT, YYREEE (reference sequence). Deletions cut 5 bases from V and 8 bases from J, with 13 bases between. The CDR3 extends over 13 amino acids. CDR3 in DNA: TGTGCCAGCAGGGATCCCGGATCGGGGGAGCTGTTTTTT. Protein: CASRDPGSGELFF.

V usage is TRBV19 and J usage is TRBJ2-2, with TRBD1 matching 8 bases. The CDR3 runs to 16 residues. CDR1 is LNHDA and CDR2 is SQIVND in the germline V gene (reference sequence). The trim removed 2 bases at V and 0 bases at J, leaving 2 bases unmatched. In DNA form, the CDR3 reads TGTGCCAGTAGTATATACAGGGGGACGAACACCGGGGAGCTGTTTTTT. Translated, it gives CASSIYRGTNTGELFF. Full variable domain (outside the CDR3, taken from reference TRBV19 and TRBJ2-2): DGGITQSPKYLFRKEGQNVTLSCEQNLNHDAMYWYRQDPGQGLRLIYYSQIVNDFQKGDIAEGYSVSREKKESFPLTVTSAQKNPTAFYLCASSIYRGTNTGELFFGEGSRLTVL.

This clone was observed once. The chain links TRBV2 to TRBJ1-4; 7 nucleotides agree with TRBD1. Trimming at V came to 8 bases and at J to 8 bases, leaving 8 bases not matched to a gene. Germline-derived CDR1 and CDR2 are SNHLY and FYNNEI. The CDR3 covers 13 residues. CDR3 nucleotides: TGTGCCAGCCGACAGGGTTTAGGGGAAAAACTGTTTTTT. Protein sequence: CASRQGLGEKLFF.

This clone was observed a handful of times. Here the CDR3 reads CASSLGLAGSTDTQYF. The CDR3, as DNA: TGTGCCAGCAGCTTGGGACTAGCGGGGAGCACAGATACGCAGTATTTT. The chain is built from TRBV7-3 and TRBJ2-3; TRBD2 matches 13 bases. The germline V gene has CDR1 SGHTA and CDR2 FQGTGA. CDR3 length: 16 amino acids. After removal of 3 bases from V and 0 bases from J, the junction contained 0 bases not matched to a gene.